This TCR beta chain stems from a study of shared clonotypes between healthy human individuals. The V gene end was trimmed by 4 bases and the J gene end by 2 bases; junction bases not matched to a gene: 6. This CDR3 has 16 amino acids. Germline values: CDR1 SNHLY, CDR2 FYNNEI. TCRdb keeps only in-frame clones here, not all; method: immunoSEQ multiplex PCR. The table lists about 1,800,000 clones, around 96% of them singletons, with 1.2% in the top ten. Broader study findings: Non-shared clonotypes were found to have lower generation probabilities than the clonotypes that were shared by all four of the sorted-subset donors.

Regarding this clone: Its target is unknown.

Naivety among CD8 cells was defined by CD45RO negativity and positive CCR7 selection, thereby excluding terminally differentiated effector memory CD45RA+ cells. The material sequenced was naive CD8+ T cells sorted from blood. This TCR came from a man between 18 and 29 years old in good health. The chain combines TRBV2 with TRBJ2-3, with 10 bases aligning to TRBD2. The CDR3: CASSGLAGSATDTQYF. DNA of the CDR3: TGTGCCAGCAGTGGACTAGCGGGTTCTGCCACAGATACGCAGTATTTT. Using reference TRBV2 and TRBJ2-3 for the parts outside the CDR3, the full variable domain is EPEVTQTPSHQVTQMGQEVILRCVPISNHLYFYWYRQILGQKVEFLVSFYNNEISEKSEIFDDQFSVERPDGSNFTLKIRSTKLEDSAMYFCASSGLAGSATDTQYFGPGTRLTVL.